The text below deals with one T cell receptor beta chain. Its antigen is not known. This sample's time point: persistent/refractory GD, antithyroid drugs over 5 years with positive TRAb. Construction of the TCR library relied on RNA isolated from PBMCs. From each patient, roughly 10 milliliters of peripheral blood was drawn and collected into an EDTA anticoagulant tube. The data stem from a study of regulatory T cells in long-lasting Graves disease. Study context: The term persistent Graves' disease signified upward of 5 years on antithyroid drugs with positive TSH receptor antibodies.

Overall study findings and caveats: TRBV28 was favored in persistent disease, as were TRBJ1-2 and TRBJ2-5.

Investigators prepared the TCR beta libraries by applying iRepertoire HTBI primers and Arm-PCR of CDR3 regions. TCRdb passed the multiplex PCR reads through MiXCR, listing each CDR3 protein once. The sample yields some 420,000 distinct CDR3 sequences, 20% to 25% seen once. CDR1 is ENHRY, CDR2 SYGVKD, per germline. The V end lost 5 bases, the J end lost 0 bases, and 4 bases lay between the germline ends. The CDR3 is 13 amino acids. This chain joins TRBV10-3 and TRBJ1-4; D unclear. The sequence was obtained from a female donor with Graves disease. Source: peripheral blood mononuclear cells (PBMCs), taken when the disease was refractory, from a patient treated with antithyroid drugs. CDR3 bases: TGTGCCATCAGTACAGCAACTAATGAAAAACTGTTTTTT. Amino acid sequence: CAISTATNEKLFF.